The T cell receptor (beta chain) under discussion was sequenced for a study of T cells in narcolepsy. The study's findings and limits: HCRT-specific and TRIB2-specific autoreactive clonotypes appeared among same-patient CSF and blood CD4+ clonotypes. Some memory CD4+ repertoires had no autoreactive clone sequences. Reportedly, autoreactive clonotypes were serially detected in patients' blood but not controls'.

Comment on this clone: Its matching antigen is unknown.

CDR1 and CDR2 from the germline V gene are SNHLY and FYNNEI. The CDR3 spans 16 residues. Trimming shortened V by 6 bases and J by 1 base, and 13 bases separated the two germline ends. The assay was immunoSEQ multiplex PCR, and TCRdb's table has in-frame clones only and misses some. The table shows approximately 28,000 clones, with more than 75% occurring only once. The material sequenced was memory (CD45RA-) CD4+ T cells from blood. The TCR originated in a human donor in good health. The chain joins TRBV2 to TRBJ2-6; weak D call: TRBD2 (6 bases). The CDR3 nucleotides read TGTGCCAGCAGGGAGGGTTCGGGGTCTGGGGCCAACGTCCTGACTTTC. It encodes CASREGSGSGANVLTF.